Below are 15 T cell receptor beta chains sequenced from a single sample in a study of molecular identifiers for immune sequencing clone quantification. From the PCR reads, TCRdb called clonotypes with MiXCR, one entry per CDR3 protein. The table includes about 640,000 distinct CDR3 sequences, around 20% detected once. The sequenced material came from naive CD8+ T cells from blood, with Jurkat cell RNA spiked in. Documented subset: FACS-sorted CD8+CD4-CCR7+CD45RA+ naive T cells. Source of these receptors: a human donor in good health. Some libraries in this study had Jurkat cell RNA spiked in.

This clonotype has more than one count but fewer than ten. The chain links TRBV24-1 to TRBJ2-5, with a possible D match to TRBD2 (6 bases). Germline CDR1 is KGHDR and CDR2 is SFDVKD. The CDR3 length is 16 residues. Trimming took 5 bases from V and 4 from J, leaving 19 bases between them. The CDR3 loop is CATSGGGLAGRETQYF. In DNA, the CDR3 is TGTGCCACCAGTGGGGGTGGTCTTGCCGGGAGAGAGACCCAGTACTTC.

This clonotype came up a few times. Since a much larger clone is just one base distant, this may be a read error. The rearrangement links TRBV19 to TRBJ2-4; the D gene is possibly TRBD1 (6 bases). The germline gives CDR1 LNHDA, CDR2 SQIVND (reference sequence). CDR3 length equals 14 residues. In DNA form, the CDR3 reads TGTGCCAGTAGTATAGAGGGGGCCAAAACCATTCAGTACTTC. Protein sequence: CASSIEGAKTIQYF.

The table lists this clonotype with many counts. The V and J genes are TRBV9 and TRBJ2-7, with D possibly TRBD2 on 6 matching bases. The V gene's germline CDR1 is SGDLS and CDR2 YYNGEE. The CDR3 totals 13 residues. Trimming removed 0 bases at V and 5 bases at J, with 9 bases between. The CDR3 sequence is CASSVEASDEQYF. The CDR3 nucleotides are TGTGCCAGCAGCGTAGAGGCTAGCGACGAGCAGTACTTC. The variable domain in full, with the rest retrieved from reference TRBV9 and TRBJ2-7, is DSGVTQTPKHLITATGQRVTLRCSPRSGDLSVYWYQQSLDQGLQFLIQYYNGEERAKGNILERFSAQQFPDLHSELNLSSLELGDSALYFCASSVEASDEQYFGPGTRLTVT.

There are many counts of this clonotype. J is TRBJ2-3 and V is TRBV5-4, with TRBD2 identical over 7 bases. Trimming cost V 3 bases and J 2 bases; bases outside gene matches: 3. CDR1 is SGHNT and CDR2 is YYREEE in the germline V gene (reference sequence). The CDR3 runs 14 residues. Written as DNA, the CDR3 is TGTGCCAGCAGCTCGGGACTACACACAGATACGCAGTATTTT. Translating it yields CASSSGLHTDTQYF.

This clonotype was observed a handful of times. The junction departs from germline at one end; a sequencing error may be responsible. The chain joins TRBV4-1 to TRBJ2-2; a possible D gene is TRBD2 (6 bases). The CDR3 is made up of 17 amino acids. Germline-derived CDR1 and CDR2 are MGHRA and YSYEKL. For the CDR3, the DNA is TGCGCCAGCAGCCAAGGGCGGAGCGGCGCGAACACCGGGGGGCTGTTTTTT. Its translation is CASSQGRSGANTGGLFF.

In its sample, this clonotype was seen many times. The DNA of the CDR3 is TGTGCCACCAGTGAAGGAGATAGCAATCAGCCCCAGCATTTT. It codes for CATSEGDSNQPQHF. The chain combines TRBV24-1 with TRBJ1-5; no clear D. V was cut by 4 bases and J by 0 bases, with 6 bases left in between. Germline V gene data show CDR1 as KGHDR and CDR2 as SFDVKD. This CDR3 has 14 amino acids.

This clonotype was seen at least ten times. The rearrangement uses TRBV6-2 or TRBV6-3 and TRBJ2-2, with 8 bases that match TRBD2. Looked up from germline, CDR1 is MNHEY and CDR2 is SVGEGT. The CDR3 consists of 15 residues. With V trimmed by 2 bases and J by 5 bases, 4 bases remained unmatched. The CDR3 spells CASSYDIAGTGELFF. The DNA of the CDR3 is TGTGCCAGCAGTTACGATATAGCGGGAACCGGGGAGCTGTTTTTT.

In its sample, this clonotype was seen many times. A read error may explain this, as a much larger clone is one base away. The chain employs TRBV6-2 or TRBV6-3 and TRBJ2-2; D is ambiguous. Germline CDR1 is MNHEY and CDR2 is SVGEGT. V lost 6 bases and J 6 bases, leaving 5 bases between the germline ends. The CDR3 covers 11 residues. The CDR3: CASSNSGELFF. In DNA, the CDR3 is TGTGCCAGCAGCAACTCCGGGGAGCTGTTTTTT.

This clonotype was seen many times. The chain combines TRBV27 with TRBJ1-1, with TRBD1 as a possible D gene (5 bases). Germline values: CDR1 MNHEY, CDR2 SMNVEV (reference sequence). Trimming removed 9 bases from V and 2 bases from J, with 13 bases in between. The CDR3 has 13 amino acids. The CDR3 region is CASRGGANTEAFF. The CDR3, as DNA: TGTGCCAGTCGTGGGGGAGCAAACACTGAAGCTTTCTTT.

The J gene is TRBJ2-7, the V gene TRBV27, with a possible D match to TRBD1 (5 bases). The CDR3 runs 13 residues. The V end lost 4 bases, the J end lost 4 bases, and 11 bases lay between the germline ends. Per the germline V gene, CDR1 is MNHEY and CDR2 is SMNVEV (reference sequence). The CDR3 sequence: CASSYRTRYEQYF. The CDR3 DNA is TGTGCCAGCAGTTACAGGACACGTTACGAGCAGTACTTC.

This clonotype was observed many times. The J gene is TRBJ2-3, the V gene TRBV7-2; tentatively, D is TRBD2 (6 bases). This CDR3 spans 17 amino acids. Germline V lookup: CDR1 SGHTA, CDR2 FQGNSA. The V end lost 1 base, the J end lost 1 base, and 15 bases lay between the germline ends. The CDR3 nucleotides read TGTGCCAGCAGCTTAGGGGGCGGGGTTGGAGGCACAGATACGCAGTATTTT. It specifies CASSLGGGVGGTDTQYF.

Many counts were recorded for this clonotype. The J gene is TRBJ1-1, the V gene TRBV5-4; D is ambiguous. Trimming removed 1 base at V and 4 bases at J, with 8 bases between. The CDR3 has 13 amino acids. Germline V CDR1 and CDR2: SGHNT, YYREEE (reference sequence). CDR3 sequence (DNA): TGTGCCAGCAGCTTGTCCTGGGCCACTGAAGCTTTCTTT. Protein: CASSLSWATEAFF.

This clonotype was counted ten times or more. This chain connects TRBV28 to TRBJ2-7; D possibly matches TRBD1 or TRBD2 (6 bases each). Trimming removed 3 bases at V and 6 bases at J, with 18 bases between. Germline V gene lookup returns CDR1 MDHEN and CDR2 SYDVKM. This CDR3 is 15 amino acids long. This CDR3 reads CASSFGLTGAGEQYF. DNA of the CDR3: TGTGCCAGCAGTTTCGGTTTAACGGGGGCGGGCGAGCAGTACTTC.

This clonotype was picked up a small number of times. The chain carries TRBV9 and TRBJ1-4; D is ambiguous. Germline loops: CDR1 SGDLS, CDR2 YYNGEE. The CDR3 runs 13 residues. The V end lost 9 bases, the J end lost 3 bases, and 12 bases lay between the germline ends. CDR3 in DNA: TGTGCCATCCTCAATGGATCTAATGAAAAACTGTTTTTT. Amino acid sequence: CAILNGSNEKLFF.

A few counts support this clonotype. The chain joins TRBV2 to TRBJ2-1, with TRBD2 matching 10 bases. Germline CDR1 SNHLY, CDR2 FYNNEI. V trimming: 3 bases; J trimming: 8 bases; junction bases outside the gene matches: 10. This CDR3 is 16 amino acids long. The CDR3 nucleotides are TGTGCCAGCAGTGATTTCTCTAGCGGGAGTCGCGATGAGCAGTTCTTC. Its protein product is CASSDFSSGSRDEQFF.